The sequence of this T cell receptor beta chain was determined in a study of T-cell reconstitution after alpha-beta-depleted transplantation in children. As it was prepared, the TCRbeta library received unique molecular identifiers. TCRdb itself ran the PCR reads through MiXCR, one entry per CDR3 protein. The sample comprises 550,000 to 800,000 distinct CDR3 sequences, around 14% of which are singletons, and 0.79% rests with the top ten. This clonotype has only a few counts. The CDR3 is 15 amino acids. V was pared by 1 base and J by 4 bases, with 13 bases between. Germline V gene data show CDR1 as SEHNR and CDR2 as FQNEAQ (reference sequence).

This chain links TRBV7-9 with TRBJ2-5, with TRBD1 as a possible D gene (5 bases). This clonotype was obtained from a girl aged 2 to 10 with congenital amegakaryocytic thrombocytopenia, due to receive a stem cell transplant. Sequenced material: PBMCs, taken before TCRalphabeta/CD19-depleted stem cell transplant. DNA for the CDR3: TGTGCCAGCAGCTTAGTTGTGACAGCTTCAGAGACCCAGTACTTC. Translated, it gives CASSLVVTASETQYF.